This TCR beta chain was sequenced during a study of T cell repertoires in cytomegalovirus infection. Points from the study as a whole: CMV-specific HLA-C-restricted TCR beta clonotypes dominated the ex vivo response.

With regard to this clonotype: The antigen remains unidentified.

MiXCR, applied by TCRdb to the reads, yields one record per CDR3 protein. The sample includes about 340,000 distinct CDR3 sequences, about 27% of them seen just once. Looked up from germline, CDR1 is MNHEY and CDR2 is SVGEGT. Trimming took 5 bases from V and 5 from J; bases not matched to a gene: 10. This CDR3 is built from 15 residues. The sequences come from cultured PBMCs, collected from culture after CMV antigen stimulation. The sequence was obtained from a human donor in good health (CMV status not recorded). Some clones in this sample may be carry-over from other donors' samples. The genes are TRBV6-2 or TRBV6-3 and TRBJ2-5; 8 bases fit TRBD1. CDR3 amino acids: CASSARQGRRETQYF. CDR3 bases: TGTGCCAGCAGTGCCCGACAGGGGCGAAGGGAGACCCAGTACTTC.